This T cell receptor (beta chain) was captured by sequencing in a study of T-cell memory formation after mild COVID-19 (dated by TCRdb to 2020 to 2023). Background on the whole study: TCR sequence clusters from the two donors were found to be largely donor specific. Longitudinal TCRalpha and TCRbeta repertoire sequencing tracked T-cell clones expanding and contracting after mild COVID-19 in a couple of donors. Two young, previously healthy adult volunteers made up the cohort, one male and one female. Overall results and qualifications from the work: Contracting CD4+ clones turned up mainly in the CM and EM memory subsets, whereas EMRA was where CD8+ clones were enriched. Clones that contracted from day 15 to 85 showed balanced CD4/CD8 phenotypes, whereas a second wave of clones that expanded from day 15 to 37 leaned towards CD4+. Whether the second-wave clones peaking on day 37 were SARS-CoV-2 specific was not confirmed. The detection of some responding clones in pre-infection memory suggests that pre-existing cross-reactive memory T cells joined the SARS-CoV-2 response. The study covered only a couple of mild cases, and larger cohorts including severe cases with pre-infection samples were considered necessary.

Regarding this clonotype: It has no known antigen specificity. No quality values exist for individual bases; no much larger clone is one base distant.

Ficoll-Paque density gradient centrifugation was used to isolate PBMCs. Inclusive of the bounding cysteine and phenylalanine, the CDR3 is 12 residues long. The only DNA kept is the CDR3, 36 bases in frame from the first base. The germline V gene (reference sequence) provides CDR1 GTSNPN and CDR2 SVGIG. A distance of 6 bases separates the germline ends of V and J, which lose 5 bases and 0 bases respectively. Reads for this sample came from an Illumina NovaSeq 6000. Using 5'RACE with constant-segment primers, TCRalpha and TCRbeta cDNA libraries were constructed, with sample barcodes and unique molecular identifiers added in the process. Trizol reagent was used to extract RNA from every sample. Libraries were amplified in two PCR steps, with a second sample barcode and Illumina TruSeq adapters added in the second step. Libraries were sequenced on an Illumina NovaSeq with 2 x 150 bp paired-end reads. On the study's bioinformatics: With migec v1.2.7, reads were demultiplexed and then collapsed into UMI-guided consensus sequences. Using mixcr v2.1.11, UMI consensuses were aligned to TRA and TRB V and J templates and then assembled into clonotypes. A clonotype was counted as expanded or contracted only when both edgeR and NoisET called the clonotype significant, with the noise models trained on biological replicates. For edgeR calls, the thresholds were a false discovery rate-adjusted p below 0.01 and a log2 fold-change of 1. PCA with hierarchical clustering of max-normalized trajectories of the 1000 most abundant clonotypes was used as exploratory dynamics analysis. Separately sequenced CD4+ and CD8+ repertoires were used to assign a CD4 or CD8 phenotype to each responding clone. Through fastp at Q25 and MiXCR, TCRdb rebuilt clones from the public reads, retaining in-frame beta chains. Under each unique CDR3 protein, matching rows form one entry showing the most common genes and DNA. The V and J calls and clone size come from TCRdb's table, not from the authors' own analysis. The table for this sample lists about 110,000 distinct CDR3 sequences; 15% to 20% of them were counted only once. The top ten clonotypes cover over 4.5% of the sample.

Recombination joined TRBV30 with TRBJ2-3, with the D gene possibly TRBD1 or TRBD2, each one fitting 5 bases. The origin of this receptor is a man aged 18 to 29 who had mild COVID-19 (a few samples of this study predate the infection). The sample titles of this study are shuffled in the database, so cell type and time point are left out; the donor was told from shared clones. The material sequenced was PBMCs or a T cell subset sorted from them (not recorded which). CDR3 region: CAWGGSTDTQYF. The DNA sequence is given as TGTGCCTGGGGGGGTAGCACAGATACGCAGTATTTT.